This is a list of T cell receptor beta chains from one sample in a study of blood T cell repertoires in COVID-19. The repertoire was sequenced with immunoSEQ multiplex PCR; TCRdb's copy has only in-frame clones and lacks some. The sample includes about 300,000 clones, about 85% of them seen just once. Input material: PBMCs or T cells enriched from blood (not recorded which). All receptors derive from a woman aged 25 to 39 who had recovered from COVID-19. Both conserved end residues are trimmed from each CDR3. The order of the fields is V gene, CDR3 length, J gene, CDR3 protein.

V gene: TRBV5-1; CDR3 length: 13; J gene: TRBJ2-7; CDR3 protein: ASSFWTGANYEQY
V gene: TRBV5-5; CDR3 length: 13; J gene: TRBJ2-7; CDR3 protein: ASSPRTGGGYEQY
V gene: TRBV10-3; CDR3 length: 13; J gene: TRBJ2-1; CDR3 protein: AISEGQGKYNEQF
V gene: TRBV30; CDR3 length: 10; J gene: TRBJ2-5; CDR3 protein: AWTGGAETQY
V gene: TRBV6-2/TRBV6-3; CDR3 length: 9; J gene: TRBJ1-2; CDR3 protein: ASSGQVVPT
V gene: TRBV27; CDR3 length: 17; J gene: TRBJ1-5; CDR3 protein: ASRAMYRPGTGANQPQH
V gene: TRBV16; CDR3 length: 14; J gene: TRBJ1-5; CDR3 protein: ASSASPGTGNQPQH
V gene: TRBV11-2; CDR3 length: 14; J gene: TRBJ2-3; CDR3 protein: ASSLDGGGGADTQY
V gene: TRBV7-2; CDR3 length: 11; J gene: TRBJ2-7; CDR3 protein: ASSNDRSYEQY
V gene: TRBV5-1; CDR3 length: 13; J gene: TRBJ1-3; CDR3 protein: ASSLSFPAGNTIY
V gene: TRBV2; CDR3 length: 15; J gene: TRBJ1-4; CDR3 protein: ASSYRGRNSGYEKLF
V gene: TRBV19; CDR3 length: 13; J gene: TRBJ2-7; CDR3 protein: ASSIISGRGSEQY
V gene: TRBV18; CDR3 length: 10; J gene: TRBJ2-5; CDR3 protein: ASSASEETQY
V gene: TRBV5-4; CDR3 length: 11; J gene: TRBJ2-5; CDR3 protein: ASSSGQGEDQY
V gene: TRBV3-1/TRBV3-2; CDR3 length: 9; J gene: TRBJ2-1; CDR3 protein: ASSQDRGQF
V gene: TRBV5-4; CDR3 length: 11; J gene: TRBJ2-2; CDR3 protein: ASRRHNTGELF
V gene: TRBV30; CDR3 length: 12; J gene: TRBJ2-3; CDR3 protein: AWNLDLATDTQY
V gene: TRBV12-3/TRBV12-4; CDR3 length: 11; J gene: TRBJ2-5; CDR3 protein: ASSPDREETQY
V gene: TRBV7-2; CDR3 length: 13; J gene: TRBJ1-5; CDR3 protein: ASSLWGTDNQPQH
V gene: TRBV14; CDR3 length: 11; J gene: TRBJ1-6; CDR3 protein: ASTGQSDSPLH
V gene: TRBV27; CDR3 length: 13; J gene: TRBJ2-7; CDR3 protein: ASSLTGGSSYEQY
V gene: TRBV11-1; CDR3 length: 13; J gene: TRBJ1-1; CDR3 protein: ASSLGDRGNTEAF
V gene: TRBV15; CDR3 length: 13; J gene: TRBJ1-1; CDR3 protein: ATSRAGTGPTEAF
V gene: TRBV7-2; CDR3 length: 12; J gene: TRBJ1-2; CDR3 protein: ASSSRTGDYGYT
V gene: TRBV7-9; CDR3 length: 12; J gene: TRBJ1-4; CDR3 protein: ASSLQGAGEKLF
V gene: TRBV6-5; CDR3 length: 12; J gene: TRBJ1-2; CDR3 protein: ASIQGPGGYGYT
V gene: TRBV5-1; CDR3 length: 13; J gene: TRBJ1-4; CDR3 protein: ASSRADRVDEKLF
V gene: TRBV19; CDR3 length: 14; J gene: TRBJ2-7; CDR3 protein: ASSEYGTRNSYEQY
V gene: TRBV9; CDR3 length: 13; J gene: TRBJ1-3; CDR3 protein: ASSPTQGIGNTIY
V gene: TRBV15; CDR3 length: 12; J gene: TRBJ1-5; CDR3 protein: ATRGQGGNQPQH
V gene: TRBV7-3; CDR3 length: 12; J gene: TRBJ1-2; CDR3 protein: ASSNSMDRAGYT
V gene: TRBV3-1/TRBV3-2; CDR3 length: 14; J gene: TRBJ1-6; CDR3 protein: ASSQTPTVYNSPLH
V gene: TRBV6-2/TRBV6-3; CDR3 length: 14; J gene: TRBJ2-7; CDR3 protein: ASSFTQPGQGYEQY
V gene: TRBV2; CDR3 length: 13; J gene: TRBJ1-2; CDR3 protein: ASSPNRGPIYGYT
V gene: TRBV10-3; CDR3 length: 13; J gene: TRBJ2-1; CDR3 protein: AISEDRALDNEQF
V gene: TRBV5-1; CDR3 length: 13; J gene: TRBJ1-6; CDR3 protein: ASSPEVGYNSPLH
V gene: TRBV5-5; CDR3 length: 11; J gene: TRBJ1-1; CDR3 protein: ASSLGGQSEAF
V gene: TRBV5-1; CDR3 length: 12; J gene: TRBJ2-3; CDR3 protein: ASGTSGPTDTQY
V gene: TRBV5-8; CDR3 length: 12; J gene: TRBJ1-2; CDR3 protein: ASSFWEGHYGYT
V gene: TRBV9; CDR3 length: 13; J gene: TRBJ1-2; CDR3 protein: ASSVAAGTNYGYT
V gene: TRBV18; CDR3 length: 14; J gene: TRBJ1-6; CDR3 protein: ASSPLVDRRNSPLH
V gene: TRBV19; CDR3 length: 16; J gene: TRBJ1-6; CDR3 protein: ASSIAGMGTRGNSPLH
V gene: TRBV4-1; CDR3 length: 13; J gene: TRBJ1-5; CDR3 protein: ASSPTKGMGQPQH
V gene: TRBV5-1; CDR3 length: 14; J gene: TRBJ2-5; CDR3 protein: ASSFGLAGGRETQY
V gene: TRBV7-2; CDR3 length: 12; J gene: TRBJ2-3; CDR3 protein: ASSGGQGADTQY
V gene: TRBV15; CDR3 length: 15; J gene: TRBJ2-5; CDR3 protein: ATSRDGGQGAGETQY
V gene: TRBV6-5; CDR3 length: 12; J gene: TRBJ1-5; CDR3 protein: ASSRQPSNQPQH
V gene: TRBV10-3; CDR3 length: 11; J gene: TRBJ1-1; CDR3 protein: AISDSGLAEAF
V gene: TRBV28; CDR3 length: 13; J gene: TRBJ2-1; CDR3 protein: ASSLAGTPYNEQF
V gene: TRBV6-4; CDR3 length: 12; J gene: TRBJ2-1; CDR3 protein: ASSERTGPNEQF
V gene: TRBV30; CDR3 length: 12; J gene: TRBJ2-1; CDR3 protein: ALIGTGRYNEQF